This T cell receptor beta chain was sequenced for a study of PD-L1 blockade in urothelial cancer. Study-level information: Patients, treated from 2014 onward, received atezolizumab 1,200 mg intravenously every 3 weeks.

The table came from immunoSEQ multiplex PCR; TCRdb's copy has only in-frame clones and leaves some out. The sample contains about 45,000 clones, about 89% of which appear only once. The time point is: peripheral blood 6 weeks after treatment start. CDR3 size: 13 residues. Germline loops: CDR1 SNHLY, CDR2 FYNNEI. Trimming shortened V by 4 bases and J by 8 bases, and 11 bases separated the two germline ends. This clone occurred once. This clonotype originated in a man aged 65-85 years with urothelial cancer. V gene TRBV2 combines with J gene TRBJ2-2, with D hard to call. This specimen consisted of PBMCs, obtained around atezolizumab (anti-PD-L1) treatment. CDR3 protein: CASSVGPRGELFF. CDR3 nucleotides: TGTGCCAGCAGTGTGGGTCCGAGGGGGGAGCTGTTTTTT.